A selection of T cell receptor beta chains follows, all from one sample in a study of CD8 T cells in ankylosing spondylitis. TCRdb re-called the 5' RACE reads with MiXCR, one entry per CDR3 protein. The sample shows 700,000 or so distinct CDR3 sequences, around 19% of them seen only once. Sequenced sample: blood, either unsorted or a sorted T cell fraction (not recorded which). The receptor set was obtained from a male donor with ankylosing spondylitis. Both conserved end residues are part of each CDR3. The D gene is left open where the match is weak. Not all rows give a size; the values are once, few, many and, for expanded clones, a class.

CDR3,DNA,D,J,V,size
CASSSGQGGIYEQYF,TGCGCCAGCAGCTCTGGACAGGGGGGGATCTACGAGCAGTACTTC,TRBD1,TRBJ2-7,TRBV5-1,.
CASSQDLAGEKLFF,TGCGCCAGCAGCCAAGACTTGGCAGGTGAAAAACTGTTTTTT,.,TRBJ1-4,TRBV4-3,.
CASSLGQFTEAFF,TGTGCCAGCAGCTTAGGACAGTTCACTGAAGCTTTCTTT,.,TRBJ1-1,TRBV7-9,many
CASSQDSTDPNYGYTF,TGCGCCAGCAGCCAAGATTCGACAGACCCTAACTATGGCTACACCTTC,.,TRBJ1-2,TRBV4-3,few
CASTRSWGQYTGELFF,TGTGCCAGCACCCGAAGTTGGGGTCAGTACACCGGGGAGCTGTTTTTT,.,TRBJ2-2,TRBV5-6,.
CSAEDISLGEAFF,TGCAGTGCCGAGGACATATCGCTGGGTGAAGCTTTCTTT,.,TRBJ1-1,TRBV20-1,many
CAIREGIYRGYTF,TGTGCCATCAGGGAAGGGATCTACAGAGGCTACACCTTC,.,TRBJ1-2,TRBV10-3,.
CASSLPRPGQGASYEQYF,TGCGCCAGCAGCCTCCCCCGACCAGGACAGGGGGCCTCCTACGAGCAGTACTTC,TRBD1,TRBJ2-7,TRBV4-1,few
CASSSKTPRDRMFF,TGTGCCAGCAGCTCCAAAACACCGCGTGATCGGATGTTTTTT,.,TRBJ2-2,TRBV7-9,few
CASSQDRGRDEQYF,TGTGCCAGCAGCCAGGACAGGGGGCGCGACGAGCAGTACTTC,TRBD1,TRBJ2-7,TRBV12-3/TRBV12-4,.
CASSLRAESNTGELFF,TGTGCCAGCAGCTTACGGGCGGAGTCGAACACCGGGGAGCTGTTTTTT,.,TRBJ2-2,TRBV7-9,few
CSAPGGLVPTSEQFF,TGCAGTGCTCCCGGGGGACTAGTCCCTACGAGCGAGCAGTTCTTC,TRBD2,TRBJ2-1,TRBV20-1,many
CASSLGRDRDGYTF,TGTGCCAGCAGCTTAGGTCGGGACAGGGATGGCTACACCTTC,TRBD1,TRBJ1-2,TRBV7-9,.
CASSLEGPWSYEQYF,TGCGCCAGCAGCTTGGAGGGACCCTGGTCCTACGAGCAGTACTTC,.,TRBJ2-7,TRBV5-1,few
CASSLAGGGQFF,TGTGCCAGCAGCTTAGCGGGAGGGGGCCAGTTCTTC,.,TRBJ2-1,TRBV11-2,many
CSVEGQSSGNTIYF,TGCAGCGTTGAAGGACAGAGCTCTGGAAACACCATATATTTT,.,TRBJ1-3,TRBV29-1,.
CASSSSSGRADEQFF,TGTGCCAGCAGTTCATCTAGCGGGAGGGCCGATGAGCAGTTCTTC,TRBD2,TRBJ2-1,TRBV12-3/TRBV12-4,few
CASSLTFIVFGGRNEQFF,TGCGCCAGCAGCTTAACGTTTATCGTTTTTGGGGGACGGAATGAGCAGTTCTTC,.,TRBJ2-1,TRBV5-1,few
CASSRALNYGYTF,TGTGCCAGCAGTAGGGCCCTGAACTATGGCTACACCTTC,.,TRBJ1-2,TRBV6-1,few
CASSSHHLGQGASGYTF,TGTGCCAGCAGCTCACACCACCTTGGACAGGGGGCGAGTGGCTACACCTTC,TRBD1,TRBJ1-2,TRBV7-8,.
CASSLSVYGYTF,TGTGCCAGCAGTTTATCGGTTTATGGCTACACCTTC,.,TRBJ1-2,TRBV12-3/TRBV12-4,few
CASPLRGLSTDTQYF,TGCGCCAGCCCGCTCAGGGGGCTATCCACAGATACGCAGTATTTT,TRBD1,TRBJ2-3,TRBV5-1,.
CSVEYGQGRRSYEQYF,TGCAGCGTTGAGTATGGACAGGGTAGGAGGTCCTACGAGCAGTACTTC,TRBD1,TRBJ2-7,TRBV29-1,.
CASSRPAIRANTEAFF,TGTGCCAGCAGCCGACCGGCCATACGAGCTAACACTGAAGCTTTCTTT,.,TRBJ1-1,TRBV7-8,.
CASSWAPDGQETQYF,TGTGCCAGCAGCTGGGCCCCCGACGGGCAAGAGACCCAGTACTTC,.,TRBJ2-5,TRBV5-5,.
CASSQDNNQPQHF,TGCGCCAGCAGCCAAGACAACAATCAGCCCCAGCATTTT,.,TRBJ1-5,TRBV4-1,few
CASSLDRRGYGYTF,TGTGCCAGCAGTTTAGACAGGAGAGGGTATGGCTACACCTTC,.,TRBJ1-2,TRBV12-3/TRBV12-4,few
CASSRGTGGAYGYTF,TGTGCCAGCAGCCGGGGAACAGGGGGCGCCTATGGCTACACCTTC,TRBD1,TRBJ1-2,TRBV3-1,.
CASSVAGKLDNEQFF,TGTGCCAGCAGCGTAGCTGGTAAGTTGGACAATGAGCAGTTCTTC,.,TRBJ2-1,TRBV9,.
CASSLEPGGPDTEAFF,TGCGCCAGCAGCTTGGAACCGGGGGGACCTGACACTGAAGCTTTCTTT,.,TRBJ1-1,TRBV5-1,.
CATRGDTGGEKLFF,TGTGCCACCCGGGGGGACACGGGGGGCGAAAAACTGTTTTTT,.,TRBJ1-4,TRBV27,few
CSAIRDRPQETQYF,TGCAGTGCTATCCGGGACAGGCCCCAAGAGACCCAGTACTTC,TRBD1,TRBJ2-5,TRBV20-1,.
CAIKARTAWHEQYF,TGTGCCATCAAGGCGAGGACAGCTTGGCACGAGCAGTACTTC,.,TRBJ2-7,TRBV10-3,.
CASSQDRDRRYGYTF,TGCGCCAGCAGCCAAGATCGCGACAGGCGATATGGCTACACCTTC,.,TRBJ1-2,TRBV4-3,.
CSAVGENGYTF,TGCAGCGCCGTAGGGGAAAATGGCTACACCTTC,.,TRBJ1-2,TRBV29-1,few
CASSREDRVRVEQYF,TGTGCCAGCAGTCGGGAGGACAGGGTCAGGGTGGAGCAGTACTTC,.,TRBJ2-7,TRBV27,.
CSAREGRGHQPQHF,TGCAGTGCTAGAGAGGGCAGGGGGCATCAGCCCCAGCATTTT,TRBD1,TRBJ1-5,TRBV20-1,many
CASSLGTSSGANVLTF,TGCGCCAGCAGCTTGGGGACCTCGTCTGGGGCCAACGTCCTGACTTTC,.,TRBJ2-6,TRBV5-1,.
CASSLRPGQMNTEAFF,TGTGCCAGCAGTCTGCGCCCGGGACAGATGAACACTGAAGCTTTCTTT,TRBD1,TRBJ1-1,TRBV2,few
CASSLAGTMNTGELFF,TGTGCCAGCAGCTTAGCCGGCACCATGAACACCGGGGAGCTGTTTTTT,.,TRBJ2-2,TRBV7-6,few
CASSDPTGSSGGANVLTF,TGTGCCAGCAGTGACCCGACAGGTTCTTCGGGGGGGGCCAACGTCCTGACTTTC,.,TRBJ2-6,TRBV2,.
CASSGRTSNEQFF,TGTGCCAGCAGCGGACGGACTAGCAATGAGCAGTTCTTC,TRBD2,TRBJ2-1,TRBV11-2,.
CASSPRQGSEQYF,TGTGCCAGCAGTCCCCGACAGGGTAGCGAGCAGTACTTC,TRBD1,TRBJ2-7,TRBV12-3/TRBV12-4,.
CASSRILTDTQYF,TGTGCCAGCAGCCGCATACTCACAGATACGCAGTATTTT,.,TRBJ2-3,TRBV7-8,few
CAISGTVQGEQYF,TGTGCCATCAGTGGAACAGTTCAGGGCGAGCAGTACTTC,.,TRBJ2-7,TRBV10-3,.
CASSLGAVYEQYF,TGTGCCAGCAGCTTAGGGGCAGTCTACGAGCAGTACTTC,.,TRBJ2-7,TRBV11-2,few
CASSSGRGASYEQYF,TGTGCCAGCAGTTCAGGGCGGGGTGCTTCCTACGAGCAGTACTTC,.,TRBJ2-7,TRBV12-3/TRBV12-4,.
CAWTVNTGELFF,TGTGCCTGGACGGTGAACACCGGGGAGCTGTTTTTT,.,TRBJ2-2,TRBV30,many
CASSPSSMADTQYF,TGTGCCAGTAGTCCTAGTTCCATGGCGGATACGCAGTATTTT,.,TRBJ2-3,TRBV19,.
CASSPGLAGGLTQYF,TGCGCCAGCAGTCCCGGACTAGCGGGGGGGCTTACGCAGTATTTT,TRBD2,TRBJ2-3,TRBV5-1,.
CASTSRDYNNEQFF,TGTGCCAGCACTTCCCGGGACTACAACAATGAGCAGTTCTTC,TRBD2,TRBJ2-1,TRBV12-3/TRBV12-4,.
CASSLSGQNQPQHF,TGTGCCAGCAGCTTATCGGGACAAAATCAGCCCCAGCATTTT,.,TRBJ1-5,TRBV7-9,few
CAWRWRGGGTEAFF,TGTGCCTGGAGATGGAGGGGGGGAGGCACTGAAGCTTTCTTT,.,TRBJ1-1,TRBV30,.
CSARPWSGVAFF,TGCAGTGCTAGGCCCTGGAGCGGGGTGGCTTTCTTT,.,TRBJ1-1,TRBV20-1,many
CSARRSSSGRGELFF,TGCAGTGCTAGACGTTCGTCTAGCGGGAGAGGGGAGCTGTTTTTT,TRBD2,TRBJ2-2,TRBV20-1,.
CASSRDSSKGYTF,TGCGCCAGCAGCCGGGACAGTAGTAAGGGCTACACCTTC,TRBD1,TRBJ1-2,TRBV4-1,.
CASSELGQIQETQYF,TGTGCCAGCAGTGAGTTGGGACAGATTCAAGAGACCCAGTACTTC,TRBD1,TRBJ2-5,TRBV25-1,.
CSARDPPGGQYNEQFF,TGCAGTGCTAGAGACCCCCCGGGAGGCCAGTACAATGAGCAGTTCTTC,TRBD2,TRBJ2-1,TRBV20-1,few